What follows are 27 T cell receptor beta chains derived from one specimen sequenced in a study of identical twins. MiXCR, applied by TCRdb to the 5' RACE reads, yields one record per CDR3 protein. The profile shows approximately 620,000 distinct CDR3 sequences, around 8.3% of them singletons. The data also belong to a second study, concerning yellow fever vaccine responses in identical twins.

The sequenced sample was PBMCs. All receptors come from a woman under 30 in good health.

This clonotype has ten or more counts. CDR3 DNA: TGTGCCAGCAGCCCTACTAGCGGGGTTAACAATGAGCAGTTCTTC. This codes for CASSPTSGVNNEQFF. This chain uses TRBV14 with TRBJ2-1; 10 nucleotides agree with TRBD2. CDR1 is SGHDN, CDR2 FVKESK, per germline. The CDR3 spans 15 residues. V lost 4 bases and J lost 5; bases outside the gene matches: 5.

The V gene is TRBV4-2, the J gene TRBJ1-2; D might be TRBD1 (5 bases). V lost 0 bases, J lost 6 bases, and 14 bases lay in between. The CDR3 spans 15 residues. Germline-derived CDR1 and CDR2 are LGHNA and YNFKEQ. The chain's CDR3 is CASSQDLGRDDGYTF. The CDR3 coding sequence is TGTGCCAGCAGCCAAGATTTGGGACGGGACGATGGCTACACCTTC.

In this sample, this clonotype turned up a few times. This CDR3 is CSARPRATDPREQYF. The CDR3, as DNA: TGCAGTGCTAGACCACGAGCGACAGATCCCAGAGAGCAGTACTTC. The genes are TRBV20-1 and TRBJ2-7; D might be TRBD1 (5 bases). The CDR3 is made up of 15 amino acids. Trimming cost V 2 bases and J 7 bases, with 21 bases left between them. The germline V gene has CDR1 DFQATT and CDR2 SNEGSKA (reference sequence).

This clonotype was observed a few times. The rearrangement joins TRBV28 to TRBJ1-5; tentative D call: TRBD1 (5 bases). V dropped 7 bases and J dropped 6 bases, with 16 bases sitting between them. CDR1 is MDHEN and CDR2 is SYDVKM in the germline V gene. There are 14 residues in the CDR3. In DNA form, the CDR3 reads TGTGCCAGCACCCAATGGGGGGTCAGTCAGCCCCAGCATTTT. Translating gives CASTQWGVSQPQHF.

V and J are TRBV10-3 and TRBJ2-6; 9 bases line up with TRBD1. Germline values: CDR1 ENHRY, CDR2 SYGVKD. V shed 5 bases, J shed 0 bases, and the junction held 11 bases outside the gene matches. The CDR3 sequence is 19 residues long. The CDR3 sequence: CAISKRDREKPSGANVLTF. The CDR3 bases are TGTGCCATCAGTAAACGGGACAGGGAAAAACCCTCTGGGGCCAACGTCCTGACTTTC.

This clonotype has more than one count but fewer than ten. The chain recombines TRBV2 with TRBJ2-7; 7 bases agree with TRBD2. Germline lookup yields CDR1 SNHLY and CDR2 FYNNEI. Trimming cost V 6 bases and J 2 bases; bases outside gene matches: 10. CDR3 length: 15 amino acids. In DNA, the CDR3 is TGTGCCAGCAGGGGGGGGACTACCCCCACCTACGAGCAGTACTTC. Residues: CASRGGTTPTYEQYF.

The chain couples TRBV29-1 to TRBJ2-2; the D is unclear. Germline V gene sequence: CDR1 SQVTM, CDR2 ANQGSEA. The CDR3 spans 12 residues. V dropped 1 base and J dropped 6 bases, with 6 bases sitting between them. CDR3 bases: TGCAGCGTTGAAGGGATGGCCGGGGAGCTGTTTTTT. It specifies CSVEGMAGELFF.

This clonotype was seen repeatedly, ten times or more. This rearrangement joins TRBV6-5 to TRBJ2-1; D not certain. The CDR3 sequence is 16 residues long. Trimming took off 0 bases at V and 2 bases at J, with 11 bases between the two ends. Germline V gene sequence: CDR1 MNHEY, CDR2 SVGAGI. This chain's CDR3 is CASSYSKSSPYNEQFF. CDR3 in DNA: TGTGCCAGCAGTTACTCGAAAAGTAGTCCCTACAATGAGCAGTTCTTC.

In its sample, this clonotype was seen once. The V gene is TRBV2, the J gene TRBJ2-3, with a tentative D call TRBD2 (6 bases). Trimming removed 3 bases at V and 2 bases at J, with 9 bases between. The CDR3 runs 14 residues. Germline V gene lookup returns CDR1 SNHLY and CDR2 FYNNEI. The chain's CDR3 is CASSEGLATDTQYF. The CDR3 DNA reads TGTGCCAGCAGTGAGGGACTTGCCACAGATACGCAGTATTTT.

This sequence joins TRBV27 and TRBJ1-5; possibly TRBD1 for D (6 bases). Looked up from germline, CDR1 is MNHEY and CDR2 is SMNVEV (reference sequence). CDR3 length: 18 amino acids. Trimming stripped 2 bases from V and 4 bases from J, with 21 bases between. The CDR3 DNA reads as TGTGCCAGCAGTTTAAGGGGTGCGGGGGCCAACCGTAATCAGCCCCAGCATTTT. Amino acid sequence: CASSLRGAGANRNQPQHF.

The V gene is TRBV7-2, the J gene TRBJ2-3; 8 bases agree with TRBD1. In germline, CDR1 is SGHTA, CDR2 FQGNSA. The CDR3 sequence is 14 residues long. The trim removed 5 bases at V and 5 bases at J, leaving 6 bases unmatched. For the CDR3, the DNA is TGTGCCAGCAGCCTTCGGACAGGGATAGATACGCAGTATTTT. Translated, it gives CASSLRTGIDTQYF.

This chain connects TRBV11-2 to TRBJ1-5; D remains ambiguous. This CDR3 contains 15 residues. Germline CDR1 SGHAT, CDR2 FQNNGV. V lost 1 base to trimming and J lost 8 bases, with 15 bases between them. The CDR3, as DNA: TGTGCCAGCAGCTTAGTGGGAGCCCCGCGTGAGCCCCAGCATTTT. Translation gives CASSLVGAPREPQHF.

The chain carries TRBV29-1 and TRBJ1-1; tentatively, D is TRBD1 (5 bases). The germline CDR1 and CDR2 sequences are SQVTM and ANQGSEA. Deletions cut 0 bases from V and 1 base from J, with 12 bases between. The CDR3 consists of 15 residues. CDR3 nucleotide sequence: TGCAGCGTTGAAGATTTGCGGGGGAGGAACACTGAAGCTTTCTTT. This sequence encodes CSVEDLRGRNTEAFF.

The chain combines TRBV15 with TRBJ1-6; D unclear. Trimming removed 8 bases at V and 0 bases at J, with 14 bases between. CDR1 and CDR2 from the germline V gene are LNHNV and YYDKDF (reference sequence). CDR3 length equals 16 residues. The CDR3 spells CATWQTGSSYNSPLHF. In nucleotides, the CDR3 is TGTGCCACCTGGCAGACGGGGAGCTCCTATAATTCACCCCTCCACTTT.

This clonotype came up a few times. This chain links TRBV20-1 with TRBJ2-7, with D hard to call. The CDR3 extends over 10 amino acids. V lost 5 bases and J lost 6, with 8 bases in between. CDR1 and CDR2 (germline): DFQATT, SNEGSKA (reference sequence). CDR3: CSAATLEQYF. CDR3 DNA: TGCAGTGCTGCCACCCTCGAGCAGTACTTC.

Only a few counts were recorded for this clonotype. The J gene is TRBJ2-5, the V gene TRBV29-1; the match to TRBD2 covers 8 bases. There are 15 residues in the CDR3. V was clipped by 5 bases and J by 4 bases; unmatched bases: 12. CDR1 is SQVTM and CDR2 is ANQGSEA in the germline V gene. CDR3 residues: CSVWAWRGAPETQYF. The CDR3 bases are TGCAGCGTTTGGGCTTGGCGGGGGGCCCCAGAGACCCAGTACTTC.

This clonotype has a handful of counts. The V call is TRBV7-2, the J call TRBJ2-2, with D perhaps matching TRBD1 or TRBD2 (5 bases each). Trimming left V 4 bases short and J 5 bases short, with 11 bases between. The CDR3 loop spans 14 amino acids. The germline V gene encodes CDR1 SGHTA and CDR2 FQGNSA. The CDR3 sequence: CASSWGKLTGELFF. In nucleotides, the CDR3 is TGTGCCAGCAGCTGGGGGAAGCTTACCGGGGAGCTGTTTTTT.

The V gene is TRBV5-8, the J gene TRBJ2-7; no definite D call. The CDR3 totals 14 residues. Germline CDR1 reads SGHTS; CDR2 reads YDEGEE. V lost 1 base, J lost 2 bases, and 10 bases lay in between. CDR3 in DNA: TGTGCCAGCAGCTTGACCGTTGCCACCTACGAGCAGTACTTC. Translation: CASSLTVATYEQYF.

The V gene is TRBV7-2, the J gene TRBJ2-5; weak D call: TRBD2 (5 bases). The CDR3 covers 14 residues. Germline V gene sequence: CDR1 SGHTA, CDR2 FQGNSA. With 0 bases removed from V and 5 bases from J, the gap between germline ends came to 10 bases. This CDR3 reads CASSLAWRVETQYF. The CDR3, as DNA: TGTGCCAGCAGCTTAGCCTGGCGGGTGGAGACCCAGTACTTC.

This clonotype was detected a few times. The chain's CDR3 is CASSQELAGGQETQYF. DNA of the CDR3: TGTGCCAGCAGCCAAGAGTTAGCGGGGGGTCAAGAGACCCAGTACTTC. This chain connects TRBV4-2 to TRBJ2-5, with 10 bases identical to TRBD2. This CDR3 has 16 residues. Germline CDR1 LGHNA, CDR2 YNFKEQ. V gave up 0 bases and J gave up 2 bases; unmatched junction bases: 3.

The chain combines TRBV10-3 with TRBJ2-3; the match to TRBD2 covers 7 bases. This CDR3 region has 16 residues. V gave up 3 bases and J gave up 0 bases; unmatched junction bases: 6. Germline values: CDR1 ENHRY, CDR2 SYGVKD. The CDR3 DNA follows: TGTGCCATCAGTGACCCCCGGGGGGAAAGCACAGATACGCAGTATTTT. It is translated as CAISDPRGESTDTQYF.

The genes are TRBV29-1 and TRBJ2-1; 9 bases align to TRBD2. J lost 5 bases, V lost 6 bases, and 14 bases had no gene match. This CDR3 has 16 amino acids. Germline CDR1 and CDR2: SQVTM and ANQGSEA. The CDR3 is CSVGNIAGERDNEQFF. The CDR3 nucleotides read TGCAGCGTAGGAAATATAGCGGGAGAGAGAGACAATGAGCAGTTCTTC.

The chain combines TRBV20-1 with TRBJ2-1; 9 nucleotides match TRBD1. With 0 bases clipped from V and 4 bases from J, the junction kept 13 bases outside the gene matches. Germline CDR1 reads DFQATT; CDR2 reads SNEGSKA (reference sequence). The CDR3 sequence is 18 residues long. The CDR3 bases are TGCAGTGCTAGAGATCTTTCGCCCCGGGACAGGGTTTACAATGAGCAGTTCTTC. Translating gives CSARDLSPRDRVYNEQFF.

The chain links TRBV27 to TRBJ2-7, with D hard to call. Trimming took 5 bases from V and 3 from J, leaving 5 bases between them. The germline V gene encodes CDR1 MNHEY and CDR2 SMNVEV (reference sequence). The CDR3 contains 11 residues. The CDR3 reads CASSDLYEQYF. The CDR3, as DNA: TGTGCCAGCAGTGACCTCTACGAGCAGTACTTC.

This clonotype was detected a few times. The chain links TRBV29-1 to TRBJ1-2; TRBD1 agrees at 8 bases. CDR3 length: 13 residues. The J segment lost 8 bases and the V segment lost 7 bases, leaving 12 bases of the junction unmatched. Germline loops: CDR1 SQVTM, CDR2 ANQGSEA. CDR3 nucleotides: TGCAGCGCGGACACCCCGGCAGGGGGCGGCTACACCTTC. Translated, it gives CSADTPAGGGYTF.

This clonotype was picked up many times. The J gene is TRBJ2-3, the V gene TRBV12-3 or TRBV12-4; D gene unclear. This CDR3 is 14 amino acids long. Trimming cost V 4 bases and J 0 bases, with 8 bases left between them. The CDR3: CASSSQPSTDTQYF. The CDR3 DNA reads TGTGCCAGCAGTTCGCAGCCGAGCACAGATACGCAGTATTTT.

This clonotype has just a few counts. The chain joins TRBV20-1 to TRBJ2-2, with a possible D match to TRBD1 (5 bases). V was shortened by 0 bases and J by 4 bases, with 6 bases between the two germline ends. CDR1 and CDR2 from the germline V gene are DFQATT and SNEGSKA (reference sequence). The CDR3 loop spans 13 amino acids. The CDR3 region is CSARDRATGELFF. DNA of the CDR3: TGCAGTGCTAGAGACAGGGCCACCGGGGAGCTGTTTTTT.